The 13 T cell receptor beta chains listed next were all sequenced from one sample in a study of shared clonotypes between healthy human individuals. The protocol was immunoSEQ multiplex PCR, while the TCRdb copy is restricted to in-frame clones and leaves out a portion. The sample has approximately 2,200,000 clones; around 93% are singletons. Naive CD8 isolation took CD45RO-negative cells positively selected for CCR7 and excluded terminally differentiated effector memory CD45RA+ cells. Sequences were obtained from naive CD8+ T cells from PBMCs. These receptors all stem from a man aged 18 to 30 in good health. Some clones in this sample may be carry-over from other donors' samples.

The rearrangement links TRBV27 to TRBJ2-2, with D possibly being TRBD1 or TRBD2 (5 bases each). Per the germline V gene, CDR1 is MNHEY and CDR2 is SMNVEV (reference sequence). The CDR3 is 16 residues long. The V end lost 4 bases, the J end lost 1 base, and 13 bases lay between the germline ends. In nucleotides, the CDR3 is TGTGCCAGCAGTTCACTCCGGGGCTTGAACACCGGGGAGCTGTTTTTT. Protein product: CASSSLRGLNTGELFF.

The chain carries TRBV19 and TRBJ1-5, with D possibly being TRBD1 (5 bases). CDR1 LNHDA and CDR2 SQIVND come from the germline V gene (reference sequence). CDR3 length equals 10 residues. Trimming took 10 bases from V and 16 from J, leaving 17 bases between them. The CDR3 coding sequence is TGTGCCACCTTCGGGGGAATAGTACATTTT. This codes for CATFGGIVHF.

The V call is TRBV13, the J call TRBJ1-1; the match to TRBD1 covers 7 bases. This CDR3 spans 15 amino acids. CDR1 and CDR2 from the germline V gene are PRHDT and FYEKMQ (reference sequence). J was trimmed by 0 bases and V by 5 bases; bases with no gene match: 6. The CDR3 DNA is TGTGCCAGCAGCGCTCAGGGGGAAATGAACACTGAAGCTTTCTTT. This encodes CASSAQGEMNTEAFF.

CDR3 bases: TGTGCCAGCAGCGCCGGACAGGGTAGAGGAAACACCATATATTTT. Residues: CASSAGQGRGNTIYF. The chain has TRBV7-6 and TRBJ1-3; TRBD1 matches 8 bases. Germline V CDR1 and CDR2: SGHVS, FNYEAQ. With 5 bases clipped from V and 4 bases from J, the junction kept 7 bases outside the gene matches. This CDR3 is 15 amino acids long.

The V gene is TRBV10-3, the J gene TRBJ1-5; D might be TRBD1 (6 bases). The germline CDR1 and CDR2 sequences are ENHRY and SYGVKD. The CDR3 has 14 amino acids. Trimming pared 2 bases from V and 10 bases from J, leaving 15 bases between. The CDR3 DNA reads TGTGCCATCAGTGAGGACAGGCGTCTAAGCCCCCAGCATTTT. Protein: CAISEDRRLSPQHF.

This rearrangement joins TRBV14 to TRBJ2-3, with D perhaps matching TRBD2 (5 bases). The V end was cut by 5 bases, the J end by 5 bases, with 20 bases between. CDR3 length: 16 amino acids. CDR1 is SGHDN, CDR2 FVKESK, per germline. The CDR3 protein is CASSSPEGEVGDTQYF. The CDR3 DNA follows: TGTGCCAGCAGCTCCCCCGAGGGAGAGGTTGGAGATACGCAGTATTTT.

The sample holds one count of this clone. The V call is TRBV11-3, the J call TRBJ2-7; 15 nucleotides line up with TRBD2. The CDR3 runs to 15 residues. The germline V gene encodes CDR1 SGHNT and CDR2 YENEEA. Germline trimming cut 5 bases from V and 4 bases from J; bases unmatched to any gene: 3. DNA for the CDR3: TGTGCCAGCAGCGAGGGACTAGCGGGGGGATACGAGCAGTACTTC. Its translation is CASSEGLAGGYEQYF. Filled out from reference TRBV11-3 and TRBJ2-7, the complete variable domain reads EAGVVQSPRYKIIEKKQPVAFWCNPISGHNTLYWYLQNLGQGPELLIRYENEEAVDDSQLPKDRFSAERLKGVDSTLKIQPAELGDSAVYLCASSEGLAGGYEQYFGPGTRLTVT.

This clone was seen only a few times. The chain has TRBV10-2 and TRBJ2-2, with D hard to call. The CDR3 loop spans 14 amino acids. The V end was cut by 0 bases, the J end by 4 bases, with 6 bases between. CDR1 is WSHSY and CDR2 is SAAADI in the germline V gene. The CDR3 protein is CASSESRSTGELFF. The CDR3 nucleotides are TGCGCCAGCAGTGAGTCGAGGAGCACCGGGGAGCTGTTTTTT.

This rearrangement joins TRBV30 to TRBJ2-5, with 7 bases matching TRBD2. This CDR3 contains 16 residues. With 2 bases clipped from V and 5 bases from J, the junction kept 14 bases outside the gene matches. CDR1 GTSNPN and CDR2 SVGIG come from the germline V gene (reference sequence). The CDR3 region is CAWSYLRGEWYETQYF. The CDR3 DNA reads TGTGCCTGGAGTTATCTCCGGGGGGAGTGGTACGAGACCCAGTACTTC. Drawing the rest from reference TRBV30 and TRBJ2-5, the complete variable domain is SQTIHQWPATLVQPVGSPLSLECTVEGTSNPNLYWYRQAAGRGLQLLFYSVGIGQISSEVPQNLSASRPQDRQFILSSKKLLLSDSGFYLCAWSYLRGEWYETQYFGPGTRLLVL.

The genes are TRBV7-3 and TRBJ2-3; 8 nucleotides match TRBD2. CDR1 is SGHTA, CDR2 FQGTGA, per germline. J gave up 6 bases and V 5 bases, and 10 bases lay outside the gene matches. The CDR3 is made up of 15 amino acids. CDR3: CASSPLAGGLDTQYF. The CDR3 DNA follows: TGTGCCAGCAGCCCTCTGGCGGGAGGTCTGGATACGCAGTATTTT.

J is TRBJ2-5 and V is TRBV4-1, with TRBD2 matching 8 bases. This CDR3 contains 15 residues. The trim removed 4 bases at V and 5 bases at J, leaving 9 bases unmatched. Germline loops: CDR1 MGHRA, CDR2 YSYEKL. The CDR3 coding sequence is TGCGCCAGCAGCCGCAGCCGGGGGGGAGGTGAGACCCAGTACTTC. It specifies CASSRSRGGGETQYF.

V gene TRBV9 combines with J gene TRBJ1-1; D gene unclear. Germline CDR1 SGDLS, CDR2 YYNGEE. The V end lost 0 bases, the J end lost 4 bases, and 13 bases lay between the germline ends. The CDR3 is made up of 15 amino acids. Here the CDR3 DNA reads TGTGCCAGCAGCGTAGGAAATGGTGAAGGCACTGAAGCTTTCTTT. Translating gives CASSVGNGEGTEAFF.

The chain has TRBV9 and TRBJ2-5; the D gene is possibly TRBD1 (5 bases). Germline CDR1 and CDR2: SGDLS and YYNGEE. The CDR3 covers 15 residues. Deletions cut 0 bases from V and 3 bases from J, with 12 bases between. CDR3 protein: CASSVEYRREETQYF. Here the CDR3 DNA reads TGTGCCAGCAGCGTAGAATACAGGAGAGAAGAGACCCAGTACTTC.